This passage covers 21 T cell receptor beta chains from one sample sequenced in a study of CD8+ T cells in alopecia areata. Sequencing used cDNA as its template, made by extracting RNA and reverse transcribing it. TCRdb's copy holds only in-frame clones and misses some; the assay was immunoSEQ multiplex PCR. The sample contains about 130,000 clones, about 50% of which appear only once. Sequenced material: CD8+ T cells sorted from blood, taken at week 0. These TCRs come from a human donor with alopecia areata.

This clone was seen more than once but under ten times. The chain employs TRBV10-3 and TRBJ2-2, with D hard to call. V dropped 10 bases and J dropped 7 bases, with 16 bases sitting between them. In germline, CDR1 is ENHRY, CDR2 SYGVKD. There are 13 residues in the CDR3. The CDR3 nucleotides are TGTGCCACTTGGACGGGTGTGAGCGGGGAGCTGTTTTTT. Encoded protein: CATWTGVSGELFF.

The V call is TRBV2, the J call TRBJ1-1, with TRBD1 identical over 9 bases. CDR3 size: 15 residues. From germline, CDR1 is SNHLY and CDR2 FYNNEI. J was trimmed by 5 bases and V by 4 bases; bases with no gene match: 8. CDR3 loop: CASSVSGQGGTEAFF. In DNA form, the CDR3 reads TGTGCCAGCAGTGTGTCGGGACAGGGTGGGACTGAAGCTTTCTTT.

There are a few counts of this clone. The CDR3, as DNA: TGTGCCAGCAGCCGACCCGGGACAGCGATCAATCAGCCCCAGCATTTT. Protein product: CASSRPGTAINQPQHF. This rearrangement joins TRBV14 to TRBJ1-5; 7 nucleotides agree with TRBD1. The CDR3 has 16 amino acids. From germline, CDR1 is SGHDN and CDR2 FVKESK. V was pared by 4 bases and J by 3 bases, with 9 bases of the junction left unmatched.

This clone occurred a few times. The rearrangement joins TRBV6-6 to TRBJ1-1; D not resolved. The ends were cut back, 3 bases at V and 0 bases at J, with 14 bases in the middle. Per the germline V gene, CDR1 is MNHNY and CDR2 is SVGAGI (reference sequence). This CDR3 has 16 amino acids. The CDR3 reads CASSYPGVDMNTEAFF. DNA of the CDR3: TGTGCCAGCAGTTATCCCGGGGTAGATATGAACACTGAAGCTTTCTTT.

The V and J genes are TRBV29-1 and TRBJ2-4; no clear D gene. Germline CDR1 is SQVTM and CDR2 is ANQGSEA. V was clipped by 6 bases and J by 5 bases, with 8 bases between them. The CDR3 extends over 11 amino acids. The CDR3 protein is CSVREENIQYF. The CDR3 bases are TGCAGCGTAAGAGAAGAAAACATTCAGTACTTC.

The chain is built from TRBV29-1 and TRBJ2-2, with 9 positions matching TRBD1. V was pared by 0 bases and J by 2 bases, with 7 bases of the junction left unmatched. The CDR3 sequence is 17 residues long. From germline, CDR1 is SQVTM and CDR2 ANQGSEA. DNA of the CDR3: TGCAGCGTTGAAGAGTGGGGGACAGGGCTAAACACCGGGGAGCTGTTTTTT. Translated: CSVEEWGTGLNTGELFF.

The CDR3 here is CASSLRLRNQPQHF. The DNA for the CDR3 is TGCGCCAGCAGCCTACGCTTACGGAATCAGCCCCAGCATTTT. This chain connects TRBV5-1 to TRBJ1-5; D gene uncertain. CDR3 length: 14 residues. V lost 4 bases, J lost 4 bases, and 12 bases lay in between. Germline assignment: CDR1 SGHRS and CDR2 YFSETQ.

The CDR3 spells CASSFQGVQPQHF. The CDR3 DNA reads as TGTGCCAGCAGCTTTCAGGGGGTTCAGCCCCAGCATTTT. The chain recombines TRBV5-4 with TRBJ1-5, with 7 bases lining up with TRBD1. The CDR3 sequence is 13 residues long. Germline-derived CDR1 and CDR2 are SGHNT and YYREEE (reference sequence). The ends lost 2 bases at V and 6 bases at J; junction bases unmatched: 2.

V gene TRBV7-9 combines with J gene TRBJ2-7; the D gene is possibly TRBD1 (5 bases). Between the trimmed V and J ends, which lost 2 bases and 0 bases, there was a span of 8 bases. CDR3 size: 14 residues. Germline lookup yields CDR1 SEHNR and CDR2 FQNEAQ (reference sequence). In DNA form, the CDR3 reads TGTGCCAGCAGCTTACTCGACAGCTCCTACGAGCAGTACTTC. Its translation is CASSLLDSSYEQYF.

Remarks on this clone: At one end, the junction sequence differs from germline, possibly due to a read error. In DNA, the CDR3 is TGTGCCAGCAGCACCGGACAGCTCACCCCTTTCTTC. This gives the protein CASSTGQLTPFF. The V call is TRBV7-9, the J call TRBJ1-2, with D maybe TRBD1 (6 bases). There are 12 residues in the CDR3. Germline loops: CDR1 SEHNR, CDR2 FQNEAQ (reference sequence).

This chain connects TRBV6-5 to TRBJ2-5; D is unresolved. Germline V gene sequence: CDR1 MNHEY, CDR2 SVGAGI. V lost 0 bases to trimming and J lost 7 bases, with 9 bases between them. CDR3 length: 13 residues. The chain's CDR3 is CASSYSIGGTQYF. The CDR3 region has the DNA TGTGCCAGCAGTTACTCGATTGGTGGGACCCAGTACTTC.

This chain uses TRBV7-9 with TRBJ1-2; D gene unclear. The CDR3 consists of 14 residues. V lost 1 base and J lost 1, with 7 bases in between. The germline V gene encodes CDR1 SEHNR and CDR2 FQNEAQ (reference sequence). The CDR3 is CASSLGQVNYGYTF. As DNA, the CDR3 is TGTGCCAGCAGCTTAGGGCAAGTTAACTATGGCTACACCTTC.

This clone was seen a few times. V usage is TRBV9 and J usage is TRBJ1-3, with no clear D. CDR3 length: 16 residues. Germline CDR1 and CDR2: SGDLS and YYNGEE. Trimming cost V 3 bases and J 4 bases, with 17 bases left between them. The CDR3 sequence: CASSAGRSLRGNTIYF. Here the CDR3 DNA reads TGTGCCAGCAGCGCCGGGAGAAGCCTCCGAGGAAACACCATATATTTT.

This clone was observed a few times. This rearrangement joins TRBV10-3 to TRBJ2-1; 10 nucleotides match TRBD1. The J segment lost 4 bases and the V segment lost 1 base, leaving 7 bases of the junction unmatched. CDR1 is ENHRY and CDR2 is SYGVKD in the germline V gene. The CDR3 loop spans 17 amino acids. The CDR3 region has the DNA TGTGCCATCAGTGAGTTCGGGGGACAGGGGCCGTACAATGAGCAGTTCTTC. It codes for CAISEFGGQGPYNEQFF.

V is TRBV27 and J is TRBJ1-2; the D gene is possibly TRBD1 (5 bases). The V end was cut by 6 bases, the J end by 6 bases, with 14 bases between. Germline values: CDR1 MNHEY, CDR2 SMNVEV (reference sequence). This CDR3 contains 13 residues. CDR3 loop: CASRGEQEDGYTF. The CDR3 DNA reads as TGTGCCAGCAGGGGAGAACAGGAGGATGGCTACACCTTC.

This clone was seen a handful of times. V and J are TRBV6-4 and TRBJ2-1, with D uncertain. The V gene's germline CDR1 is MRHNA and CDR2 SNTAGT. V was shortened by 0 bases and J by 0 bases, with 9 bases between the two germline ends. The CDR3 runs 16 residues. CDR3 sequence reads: CASSDSQESSYNEQFF. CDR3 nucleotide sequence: TGTGCCAGCAGTGACTCTCAGGAAAGCTCCTACAATGAGCAGTTCTTC.

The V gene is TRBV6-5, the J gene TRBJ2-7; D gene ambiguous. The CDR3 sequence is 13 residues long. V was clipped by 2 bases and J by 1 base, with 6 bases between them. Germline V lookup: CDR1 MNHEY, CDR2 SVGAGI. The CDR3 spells CASSYVGSYEQYF. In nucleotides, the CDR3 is TGTGCCAGCAGTTACGTCGGGTCCTACGAGCAGTACTTC.

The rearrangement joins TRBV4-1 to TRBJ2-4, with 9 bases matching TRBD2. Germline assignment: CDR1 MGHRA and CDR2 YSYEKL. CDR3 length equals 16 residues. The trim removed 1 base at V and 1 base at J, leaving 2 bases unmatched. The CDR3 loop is CASSQVAGAAKNIQYF. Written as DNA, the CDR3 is TGCGCCAGCAGCCAAGTAGCGGGGGCCGCCAAAAACATTCAGTACTTC.

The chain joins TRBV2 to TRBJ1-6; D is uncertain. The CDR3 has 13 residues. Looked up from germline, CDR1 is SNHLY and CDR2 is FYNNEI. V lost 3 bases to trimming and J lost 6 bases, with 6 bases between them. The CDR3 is CASSEAGNSPLHF. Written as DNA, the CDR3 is TGTGCCAGCAGTGAGGCGGGTAATTCACCCCTCCACTTT.

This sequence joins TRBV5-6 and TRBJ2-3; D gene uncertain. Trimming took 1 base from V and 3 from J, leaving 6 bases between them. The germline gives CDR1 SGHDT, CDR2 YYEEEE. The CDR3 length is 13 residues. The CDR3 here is CASSLSETDTQYF. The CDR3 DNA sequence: TGTGCCAGCAGCTTGTCGGAGACAGATACGCAGTATTTT.

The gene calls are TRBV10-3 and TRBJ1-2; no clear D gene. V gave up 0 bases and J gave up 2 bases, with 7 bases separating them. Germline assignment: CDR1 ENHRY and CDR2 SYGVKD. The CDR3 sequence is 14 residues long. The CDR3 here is CAISESHLNYGYTF. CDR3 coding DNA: TGTGCCATCAGTGAGTCACATCTCAACTATGGCTACACCTTC.